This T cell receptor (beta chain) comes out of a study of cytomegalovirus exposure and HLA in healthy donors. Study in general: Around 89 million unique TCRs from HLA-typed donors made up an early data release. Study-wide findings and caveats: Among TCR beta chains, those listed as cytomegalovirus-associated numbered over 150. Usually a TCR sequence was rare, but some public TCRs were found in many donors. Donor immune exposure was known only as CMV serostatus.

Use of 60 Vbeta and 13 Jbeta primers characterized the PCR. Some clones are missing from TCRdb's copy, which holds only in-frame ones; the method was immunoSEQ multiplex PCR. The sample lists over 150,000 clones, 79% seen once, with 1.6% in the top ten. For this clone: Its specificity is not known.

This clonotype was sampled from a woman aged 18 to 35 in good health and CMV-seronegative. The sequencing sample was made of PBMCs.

CDR3 in amino acids: CASSPGQGVVDTIYF. Written as DNA, the CDR3 is TGTGCCAGCTCACCGGGACAGGGAGTTGTGGACACCATATATTTT. The chain joins TRBV18 to TRBJ1-3, with 9 bases aligning to TRBD1. The CDR3 consists of 15 residues. Germline V gene data show CDR1 as KGHSH and CDR2 as LQKENI. The V segment lost 3 bases and the J segment 8 bases; nucleotides outside the gene matches: 8.